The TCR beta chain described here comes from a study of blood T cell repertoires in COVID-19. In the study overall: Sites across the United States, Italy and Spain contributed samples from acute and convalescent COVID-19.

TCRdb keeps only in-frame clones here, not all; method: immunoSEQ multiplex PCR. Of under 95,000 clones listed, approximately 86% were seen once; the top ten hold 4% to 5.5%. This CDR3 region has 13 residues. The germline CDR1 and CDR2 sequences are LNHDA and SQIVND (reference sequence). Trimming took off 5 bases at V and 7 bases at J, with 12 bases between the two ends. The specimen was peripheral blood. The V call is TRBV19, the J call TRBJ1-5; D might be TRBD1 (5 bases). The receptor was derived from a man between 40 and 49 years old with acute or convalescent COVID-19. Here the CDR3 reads CASSWGGGQPQHF. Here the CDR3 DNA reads TGTGCCAGTAGTTGGGGGGGAGGGCAGCCCCAGCATTTT.